Listed below are T cell receptor beta chains from one sample, sequenced in a study of PD-1 blockade in mismatch repair-deficient tumors. The antigens these receptors bind are not known. TCRdb's table, derived via immunoSEQ multiplex PCR, lists solely in-frame clones and lacks some. This repertoire shows 16,000 or so clones, less than 85% found once; its top ten account for approximately 11%. Sample: cells cultured in vitro, taken from a patient treated with pembrolizumab. The receptors stem from an adult with mismatch repair-deficient cancer. The CDR3 runs from the conserved cysteine through the conserved F or W. D genes are given only for firm matches. A clone size is listed for some rows: how often the clone was seen (once, few, many), or a class if it is expanded.

>TRBV28|TRBJ1-5|few|NA|15
TGTGCCAGCAGACTACCCTTCCATAGCAATCAGCCCCAGCATTTT
CASRLPFHSNQPQHF
>TRBV19|TRBJ2-1|NA|NA|11
TGTGCCAGTACCCGAGGGGGTGAGCAGTTCTTC
CASTRGGEQFF
>TRBV7-9|TRBJ1-4|few|NA|14
TGTGCCAGCAGCTACCCCCAGGTCAATGAAAAACTGTTTTTT
CASSYPQVNEKLFF
>TRBV2|TRBJ1-2|once|NA|12
TGTGCCAGCAGCGGGTGGGAAGGGGGCTACACCTTC
CASSGWEGGYTF
>TRBV19|TRBJ2-7|NA|NA|16
TGTGCCAGTAGTGATTACTACTCCGAGGGAGCCGACGAGCAGTACTTC
CASSDYYSEGADEQYF
>TRBV5-1|TRBJ2-5|NA|TRBD2|22
TGCGCCAGCAGCCACCCCCCCGGGACTAGCGGGACGATACCGCAACACCAAGAGACCCAGTACTTC
CASSHPPGTSGTIPQHQETQYF
>TRBV6-5|TRBJ2-5|NA|TRBD2|14
TGTGCCAGCAGCCCCCGGACTAGCGGGGAGACCCAGTACTTC
CASSPRTSGETQYF
>TRBV7-3|TRBJ1-1|NA|NA|15
TGTGCCAGCAGCTTAACACAGGGCATCGGCACTGAAGCTTTCTTT
CASSLTQGIGTEAFF
>TRBV19|TRBJ1-1|NA|TRBD1|16
TGTGCCAGTACCATCAAGGGGACAGGAGTTAACACTGAAGCTTTCTTT
CASTIKGTGVNTEAFF
>TRBV30|TRBJ2-1|NA|TRBD2|14
TGTGCCTGGAGCCCTAGCGGGCCCTACAATGAGCAGTTCTTC
CAWSPSGPYNEQFF
>TRBV7-9|TRBJ1-1|few|NA|13
TGTGCCAGCAGCCCCGAGGTAGGCACTGAAGCTTTCTTT
CASSPEVGTEAFF
>TRBV7-9|TRBJ2-3|NA|NA|9
TGTGCCAGCAGCTTACAGGCGTATTTT
CASSLQAYF
>TRBV19|TRBJ1-3|NA|NA|11
TGTGCCAGTACGTCCGGAAACACCATATATTTT
CASTSGNTIYF
>TRBV19|TRBJ2-6|NA|NA|15
TGTGCCAGCCGGGACGGGGATTTGGGGGCCAACGTCCTGACTTTC
CASRDGDLGANVLTF
>TRBV29-1|TRBJ2-3|NA|TRBD2|15
TGCAGCGTCCAACTAGCGGGGACTAGCACAGATACGCAGTATTTT
CSVQLAGTSTDTQYF
>TRBV19|TRBJ1-6|NA|NA|17
TGTGCCAGTAGTATACGGTCCCTCCTTCCGAATAATTCACCCCTCCACTTT
CASSIRSLLPNNSPLHF
>TRBV15|TRBJ2-6|NA|NA|17
TGTGCCACCAGCAGAGCCCTCCCTTACTCTGGGGCCAACGTCCTGACTTTC
CATSRALPYSGANVLTF
>TRBV27|TRBJ1-5|NA|NA|14
TGTGCCAGCAGTTTCGGGGGCGTCGGGCAGCCCCAGCATTTT
CASSFGGVGQPQHF
>TRBV4-1|TRBJ2-3|NA|NA|15
TGCGCCAGCAGCCAAGAGGGGAGGGGGCCAGATACGCAGTATTTT
CASSQEGRGPDTQYF
>TRBV6-6|TRBJ2-3|NA|TRBD2|14
TGTGCCAGCAGTTTTGGCGGGAGTAAAGATACGCAGTATTTT
CASSFGGSKDTQYF
>TRBV6-6|TRBJ1-1|NA|NA|16
TGTGCCAGCAGTTACATACCAGGGTTTATGAACACTGAAGCTTTCTTT
CASSYIPGFMNTEAFF
>TRBV15|TRBJ2-5|NA|TRBD2|15
TGTGCCACCAGCAGAGATAAAGCGGGAGGCGAGACCCAGTACTTC
CATSRDKAGGETQYF
>TRBV29-1|TRBJ2-3|NA|TRBD1|14
TGCAGCGTTGGGGACAGGGCGCGATTAGATACGCAGTATTTT
CSVGDRARLDTQYF
>TRBV7-2|TRBJ2-3|NA|TRBD2|14
TGTGCCAGCAGCTTAGGCCCTAGCGGGAGGGTTCAGTATTTT
CASSLGPSGRVQYF
>TRBV15|TRBJ2-3|NA|NA|15
TGTGCCACCAGCAGAGTGGGACGAAGCACAGATACGCAGTATTTT
CATSRVGRSTDTQYF
>TRBV18|TRBJ2-1|NA|TRBD2|16
TGTGCCAGCTCAAAACCGGGACTAGCACCCTACAATGAGCAGTTCTTC
CASSKPGLAPYNEQFF